This T cell receptor beta chain came from a study of shared clonotypes between healthy human individuals. The study separated CD4+ cells into CD45RA+ naive and CD45RA-negative memory subsets. The CDR3 contains 15 residues. V was pared by 5 bases and J by 3 bases, with 7 bases of the junction left unmatched. Germline V gene lookup returns CDR1 SGHTA and CDR2 FQGNSA. Some clones are missing from TCRdb's copy, which holds only in-frame ones; the method was immunoSEQ multiplex PCR. Of 2 million to 2.5 million clones listed, 85% to 95% are singletons. The chain has TRBV7-2 and TRBJ1-3; 7 bases align to TRBD1. This TCR was recovered from a man aged 18 to 29 in good health. Source material: naive CD4+ T cells sorted from blood. Regarding subset: CD45RA+ positively selected. The DNA for the CDR3 is TGTGCCAGCAGCACCCGACAGGGCGGTGGAAACACCATATATTTT. This sequence encodes CASSTRQGGGNTIYF.